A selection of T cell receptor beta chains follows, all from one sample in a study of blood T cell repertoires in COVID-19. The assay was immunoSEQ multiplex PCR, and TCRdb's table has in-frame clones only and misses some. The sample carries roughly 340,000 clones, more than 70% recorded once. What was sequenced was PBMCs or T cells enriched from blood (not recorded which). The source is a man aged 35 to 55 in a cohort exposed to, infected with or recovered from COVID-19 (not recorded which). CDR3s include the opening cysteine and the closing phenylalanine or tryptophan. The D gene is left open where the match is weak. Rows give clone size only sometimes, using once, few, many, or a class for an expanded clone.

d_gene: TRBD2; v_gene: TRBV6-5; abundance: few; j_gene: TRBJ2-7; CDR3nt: TGTGCCAGCAGCCTACTAGCGGGAGTTCTCGAGCAGTACTTC; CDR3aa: CASSLLAGVLEQYF
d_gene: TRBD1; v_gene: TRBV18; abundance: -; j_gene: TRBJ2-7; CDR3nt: TGTGCCAGCTCACCACCGTTGGGACAGGGGAGGGAGCAGTACTTC; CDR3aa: CASSPPLGQGREQYF
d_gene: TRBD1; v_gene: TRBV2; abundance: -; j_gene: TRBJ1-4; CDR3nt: TGTGCCAGCAGTGCCTTTTTGGACAGGGGAGAGGGAAAACTGTTTTTT; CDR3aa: CASSAFLDRGEGKLFF
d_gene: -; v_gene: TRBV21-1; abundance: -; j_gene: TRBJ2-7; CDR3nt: TGTGCCAGCAGCAATTACCGGGAGGGCTACGAGCAGTACTTC; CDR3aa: CASSNYREGYEQYF
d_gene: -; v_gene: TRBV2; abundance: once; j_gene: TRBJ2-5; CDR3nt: TGTGCCAGCAGACTGCCAGGAGGGACCCAAGAGACCCAGTACTTC; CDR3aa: CASRLPGGTQETQYF
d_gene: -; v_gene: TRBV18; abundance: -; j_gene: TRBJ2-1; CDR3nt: TGTGCCAGCTCACCACGGGCAGAAACACAGTTCTTC; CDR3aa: CASSPRAETQFF
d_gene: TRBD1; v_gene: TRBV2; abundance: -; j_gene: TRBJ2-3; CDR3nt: TGTGCCAGCAGTGACGGGACAGCCAGCACAGATACGCAGTATTTT; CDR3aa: CASSDGTASTDTQYF
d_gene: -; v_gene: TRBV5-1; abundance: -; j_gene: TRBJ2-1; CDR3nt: TGCGCCAGCAGCAGCTGGGGGGACGGGGGAGCAGGATACAATGAGCAGTTCTTC; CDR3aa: CASSSWGDGGAGYNEQFF
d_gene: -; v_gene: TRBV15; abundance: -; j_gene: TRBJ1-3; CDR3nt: TGTGCCACCAGCAGAGACAGGGCTGGAAACACCATATATTTT; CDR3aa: CATSRDRAGNTIYF
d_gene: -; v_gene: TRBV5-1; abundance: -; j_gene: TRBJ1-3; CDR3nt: TGCGCCAGCAGCTTGGCAGGGATTAGATCTGGAAACACCATATATTTT; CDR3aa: CASSLAGIRSGNTIYF
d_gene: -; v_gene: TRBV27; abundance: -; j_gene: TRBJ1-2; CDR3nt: TGTGCCAGCAGGCCGACAGGCTACTATGGCTACACCTTC; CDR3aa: CASRPTGYYGYTF
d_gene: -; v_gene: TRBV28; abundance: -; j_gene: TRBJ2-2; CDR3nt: TGTGCCAGCAGTTTACCCGGGTCGAGGGCCGGGGAGCTGTTTTTT; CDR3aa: CASSLPGSRAGELFF
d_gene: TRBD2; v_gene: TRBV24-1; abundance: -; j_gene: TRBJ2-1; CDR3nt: TGTGCCACCAGTGACTCACTAGCGGGACGGAATGAGCAGTTCTTC; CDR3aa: CATSDSLAGRNEQFF
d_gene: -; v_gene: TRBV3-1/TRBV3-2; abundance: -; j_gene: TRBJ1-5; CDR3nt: TGTGCCAGCAGCCAAGATGCGGGGTATCAGCCCCAGCATTTT; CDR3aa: CASSQDAGYQPQHF
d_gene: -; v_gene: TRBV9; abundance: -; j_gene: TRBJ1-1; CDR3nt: TGTGCCAGCAGCGTAGCTGCCCGAACAGCTAAGAACACTGAAGCTTTCTTT; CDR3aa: CASSVAARTAKNTEAFF
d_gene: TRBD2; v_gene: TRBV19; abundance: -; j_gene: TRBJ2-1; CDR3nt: TGTGCCAGTAGAACAAATAGCGGGAGAACCTACAATGAGCAGTTCTTC; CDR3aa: CASRTNSGRTYNEQFF
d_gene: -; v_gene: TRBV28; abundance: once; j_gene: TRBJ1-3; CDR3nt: TGTGCCAGCAGTCCTCATGGACAGGGAAACACCATATATTTT; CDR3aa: CASSPHGQGNTIYF
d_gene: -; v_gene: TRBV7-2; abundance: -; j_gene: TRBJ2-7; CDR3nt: TGTGCCAGCAGCTTAGGGACAAGCTCCTACGAGCAGTACTTC; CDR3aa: CASSLGTSSYEQYF
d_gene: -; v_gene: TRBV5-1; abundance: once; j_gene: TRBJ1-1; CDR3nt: TGCGCCAGCACCGATCAGGGGAGTAACACTGAAGCTTTCTTT; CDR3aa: CASTDQGSNTEAFF
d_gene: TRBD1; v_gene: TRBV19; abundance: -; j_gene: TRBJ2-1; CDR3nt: TGTGCCAGTAGTATGGGACAGGGTATGAGCAATGAGCAGTTCTTC; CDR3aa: CASSMGQGMSNEQFF
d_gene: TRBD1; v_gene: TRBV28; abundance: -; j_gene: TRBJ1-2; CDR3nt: TGTGCCAGCGGGACTGGGGACAGGGTATATGGCTACACCTTC; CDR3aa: CASGTGDRVYGYTF
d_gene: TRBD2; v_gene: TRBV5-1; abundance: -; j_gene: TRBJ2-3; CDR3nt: TGCGCCAGCCTAGCGGGAGGGAGGACAGATACGCAGTATTTT; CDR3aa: CASLAGGRTDTQYF
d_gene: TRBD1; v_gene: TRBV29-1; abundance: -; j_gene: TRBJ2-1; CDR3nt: TGCAGCGTTGGTCAGGGGGCAGGCAGTGAGCAGTTCTTC; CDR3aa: CSVGQGAGSEQFF
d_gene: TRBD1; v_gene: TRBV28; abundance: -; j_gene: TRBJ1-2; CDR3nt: TGTGCCAGCAGTTTCCCTACAACAGGGGGCAGGGACTATGGCTACACCTTC; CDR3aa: CASSFPTTGGRDYGYTF
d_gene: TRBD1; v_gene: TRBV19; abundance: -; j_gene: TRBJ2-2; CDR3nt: TGTGCCAGTAGAAACAGGGGGCTTACCGGGGAGCTGTTTTTT; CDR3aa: CASRNRGLTGELFF
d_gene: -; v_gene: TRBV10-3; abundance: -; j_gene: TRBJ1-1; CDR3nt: TGTGCCATCAACCGAGGAGTCACTGAAGCTTTCTTT; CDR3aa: CAINRGVTEAFF
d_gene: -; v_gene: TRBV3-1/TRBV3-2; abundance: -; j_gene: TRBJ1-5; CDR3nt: TGTGCCAGCAGCCAAGGGGTCGGTAGACACCAGCATTTT; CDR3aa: CASSQGVGRHQHF
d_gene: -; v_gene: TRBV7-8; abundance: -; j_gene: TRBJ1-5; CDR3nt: TGTGCCAGCAGCCAGACAGGAGGCAGCAATCAGCCCCAGCATTTT; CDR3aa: CASSQTGGSNQPQHF
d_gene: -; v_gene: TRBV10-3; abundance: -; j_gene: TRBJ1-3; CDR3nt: TGTGCCATCAGGACTTCTGGAAACACCATATATTTT; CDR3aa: CAIRTSGNTIYF
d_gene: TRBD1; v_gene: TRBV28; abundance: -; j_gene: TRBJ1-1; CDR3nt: TGTGCCAGCAGTTTCCCGGACAGGGGACCCCTATCTTTCTTT; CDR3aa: CASSFPDRGPLSFF
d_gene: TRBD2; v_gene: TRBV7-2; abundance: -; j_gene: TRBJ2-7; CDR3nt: TGTGCCAGCAGCTTCCTAGCGGGAGAGATATCCTACGAGCAGTACTTC; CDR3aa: CASSFLAGEISYEQYF
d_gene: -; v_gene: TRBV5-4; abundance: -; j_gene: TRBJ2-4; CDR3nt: TGTGCCAGCAGCCTGGGGGGGGGCGAAAAAAACATTCAGTACTTC; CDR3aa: CASSLGGGEKNIQYF
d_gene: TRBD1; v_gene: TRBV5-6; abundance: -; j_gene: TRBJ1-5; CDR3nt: TGTGCCAGCAGCTTGTCAGGGGGAAGCAATCAGCCCCAGCATTTT; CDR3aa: CASSLSGGSNQPQHF
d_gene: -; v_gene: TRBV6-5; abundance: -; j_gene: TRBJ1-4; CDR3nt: TGTGCCAGCAGGCCAACAGGGTCGGGAAATGAAAAACTGTTTTTT; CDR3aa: CASRPTGSGNEKLFF
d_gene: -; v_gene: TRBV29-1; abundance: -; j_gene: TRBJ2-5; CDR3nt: TGCAGCGTTATTCGGGACCAAGAGACCCAGTACTTC; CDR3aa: CSVIRDQETQYF
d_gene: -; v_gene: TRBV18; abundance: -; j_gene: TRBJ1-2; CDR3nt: TGTGCCAGCTCACCGGACTTCAGTTATGGCTACACCTTC; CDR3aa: CASSPDFSYGYTF
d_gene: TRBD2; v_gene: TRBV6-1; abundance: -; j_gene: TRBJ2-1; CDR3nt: TGTGCCAGCAGTGAACTAGCGGGGCGCAATGAGCAGTTCTTC; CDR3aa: CASSELAGRNEQFF
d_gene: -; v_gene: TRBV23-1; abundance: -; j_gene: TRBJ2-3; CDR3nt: TGCGCCAGCAGTCAATCGAGTGCACAGTCTAGCACAGATACGCAGTATTTT; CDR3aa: CASSQSSAQSSTDTQYF
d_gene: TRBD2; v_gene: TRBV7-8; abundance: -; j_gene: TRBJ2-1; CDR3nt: TGTGCCAGCAGCTCTGGACTAGCGGGAGTGGATGAGCAGTTCTTC; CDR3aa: CASSSGLAGVDEQFF
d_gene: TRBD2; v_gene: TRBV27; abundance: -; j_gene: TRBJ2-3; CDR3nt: TGTGCCACCACCCGGGGGAGGGGAGGGAATCCAGATACGCAGTATTTT; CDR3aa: CATTRGRGGNPDTQYF
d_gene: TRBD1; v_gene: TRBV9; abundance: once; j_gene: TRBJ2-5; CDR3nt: TGTGCCAGCAGCACTCGACAGGGTTGGGACCAAGAGACCCAGTACTTC; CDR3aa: CASSTRQGWDQETQYF
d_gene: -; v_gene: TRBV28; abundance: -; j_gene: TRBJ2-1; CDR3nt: TGTGCCAGCAGTTTATCTTGGTCGGGTGATGAGCAGTTCTTC; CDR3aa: CASSLSWSGDEQFF
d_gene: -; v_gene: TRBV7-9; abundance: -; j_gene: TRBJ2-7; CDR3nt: TGTGCCAGCAGCTCACAGGGCTACGAGCAGTACTTC; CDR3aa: CASSSQGYEQYF
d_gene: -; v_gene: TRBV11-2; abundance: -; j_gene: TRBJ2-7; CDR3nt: TGTGCCAGCAGCTTAAGTGAGGGACTCTACGAGCAGTACTTC; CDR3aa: CASSLSEGLYEQYF
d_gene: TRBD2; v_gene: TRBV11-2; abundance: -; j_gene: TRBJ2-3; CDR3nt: TGTGCCAGCAGCTTAGGGCCTAGCGGGAGGGCAGATACGCAGTATTTT; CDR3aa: CASSLGPSGRADTQYF
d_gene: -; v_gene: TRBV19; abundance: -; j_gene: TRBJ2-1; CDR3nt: TGTGCCAGTAGTAGGGGCGATGAGCAGTTCTTC; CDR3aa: CASSRGDEQFF
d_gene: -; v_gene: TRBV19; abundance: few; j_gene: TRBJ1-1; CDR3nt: TGTGCCAGTAGTAATGGTCTCGGCAGGGTGAACACTGAAGCTTTCTTT; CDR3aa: CASSNGLGRVNTEAFF
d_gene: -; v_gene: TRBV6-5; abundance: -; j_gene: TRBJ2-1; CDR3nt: TGTGCCAGCAGCCGGGGCAATGAGCAGTTCTTC; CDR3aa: CASSRGNEQFF
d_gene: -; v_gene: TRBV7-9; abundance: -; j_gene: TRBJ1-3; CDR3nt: TGTGCCAGCAGCTCTACGGACAGAAACACCATATATTTT; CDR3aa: CASSSTDRNTIYF
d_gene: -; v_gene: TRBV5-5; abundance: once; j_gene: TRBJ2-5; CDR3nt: TGTGCCAGCAGCTTGGTGGGTCTAGGAGAGACCCAGTACTTC; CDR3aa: CASSLVGLGETQYF
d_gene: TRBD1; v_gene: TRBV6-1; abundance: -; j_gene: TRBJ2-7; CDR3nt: TGTGCCAGCAGTGAAACATCGACAGGGGGGTCCTACGAGCAGTACTTC; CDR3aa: CASSETSTGGSYEQYF
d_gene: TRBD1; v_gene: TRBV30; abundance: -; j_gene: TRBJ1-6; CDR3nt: TGTGCCTATGACAGGGGTTCCTATAATTCACCCCTCCACTTT; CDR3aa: CAYDRGSYNSPLHF
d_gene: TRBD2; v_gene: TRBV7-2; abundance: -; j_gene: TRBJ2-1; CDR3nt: TGTGCCAGCAGGGAGACTAGCGGAGTCTACAATGAGCAGTTCTTC; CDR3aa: CASRETSGVYNEQFF
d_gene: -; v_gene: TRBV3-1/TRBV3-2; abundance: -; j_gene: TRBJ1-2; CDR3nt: TGTGCCAGCAGCCAAGATAAAGGCAGGACCTTC; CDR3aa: CASSQDKGRTF
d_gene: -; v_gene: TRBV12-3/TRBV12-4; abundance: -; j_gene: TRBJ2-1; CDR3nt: TGTGCCAGCAGTTCATCAGGTGAGCAGTTCTTC; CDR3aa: CASSSSGEQFF
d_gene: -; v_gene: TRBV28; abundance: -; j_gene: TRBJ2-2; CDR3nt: TGTGCCAGCAGTCCCCGGGGGAAGGGGACCGGGGAGCTGTTTTTT; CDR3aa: CASSPRGKGTGELFF
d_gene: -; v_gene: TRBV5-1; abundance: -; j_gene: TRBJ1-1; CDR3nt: TGCGCCAGCAGCTTGTGGCAGACTGGCGGAACATTGAACACTGAAGCTTTCTTT; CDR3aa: CASSLWQTGGTLNTEAFF
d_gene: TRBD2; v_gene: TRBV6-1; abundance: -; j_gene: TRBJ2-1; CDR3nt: TGTGCCAGCAGTGAAGCGGCGGGCGGGAGGCTTGAGCAGTTCTTC; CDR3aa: CASSEAAGGRLEQFF
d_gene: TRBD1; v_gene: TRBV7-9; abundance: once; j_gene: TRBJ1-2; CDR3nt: TGTGCCAGCAGCGGACAGGGGGACGGCTACACCTTC; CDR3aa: CASSGQGDGYTF
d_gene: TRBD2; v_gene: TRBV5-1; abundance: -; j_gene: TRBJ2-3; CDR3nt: TGCGCCAGCAGCCAGGCGCCGGGAGGGACAGATACGCAGTATTTT; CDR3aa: CASSQAPGGTDTQYF